This TCR beta chain was captured in a study of T cell repertoires in ileal Crohn's disease. Study in general: Surgery for a complication: stricturing in roughly 61%, penetrating in about 39%. Study observations and caveats: Sorted CD8 T cells held more high-frequency clones than CD4. Compared with non-smokers, active smokers at surgery showed more clonal expansions.

V was trimmed by 3 bases and J by 0 bases, leaving 9 bases between them. From germline, CDR1 is PRHDT and CDR2 FYEKMQ (reference sequence). CDR3 length: 15 residues. Each sample's TCRB immunosequencing used 450 to 550 nanograms of biopsy DNA. Produced via immunoSEQ multiplex PCR; TCRdb's table is partial and in-frame only. The profile shows 15,000 to 20,000 clones, roughly 70% of them singletons. As to this clone: Its specificity is unknown.

The clonotype was recovered from an adult with Crohn's disease. The chain recombines TRBV13 with TRBJ1-3; D not certain. The source material was ileal tissue. CDR3 region: CASSFRVSSGNTIYF. The CDR3 region has the DNA TGTGCCAGCAGCTTCCGAGTGAGCTCTGGAAACACCATATATTTT.